Each of the 3 T cell receptor beta chains below was sequenced from the same sample in a study of cytomegalovirus exposure and HLA in healthy donors (dated by TCRdb to about 2017). Libraries came from the immunoSEQ multiplex PCR assay. For the multiplex PCR, a mixture combining 60 forward primers for TCR Vbeta segments and 13 reverse primers for TCR Jbeta segments was used. TCRdb carries this immuneACCESS record with in-frame sequences only. Its versions omit some clonotypes, under half of them owing to an unresolved V gene in the studies checked, with the rest unexplained. This sample holds 110,000 or so clones; around 80% were observed only once. The ten top clones hold 6.5% to 8.5% of the sample. Sequencing was carried out using PBMCs. These TCRs come from a man aged 25 to 40 in good health and CMV-seropositive.

The chain couples TRBV7-9 to TRBJ2-5; TRBD1 matches at 8 bases. The germline gives CDR1 SEHNR, CDR2 FQNEAQ (reference sequence). V gave up 5 bases and J gave up 5 bases; unmatched junction bases: 7. There are 14 residues in the CDR3. The CDR3: CASSTNRGLETQYF. The CDR3 DNA sequence: TGTGCCAGCAGCACAAACAGGGGGTTGGAGACCCAGTACTTC.

This sequence joins TRBV10-2 and TRBJ2-2, with unresolved D. Germline lookup yields CDR1 WSHSY and CDR2 SAAADI. This CDR3 contains 15 residues. V lost 6 bases to trimming and J lost 5 bases, with 16 bases between them. The CDR3 region is CASSVFLVGTGELFF. The CDR3 DNA reads as TGCGCCAGCAGCGTATTTCTAGTCGGGACCGGGGAGCTGTTTTTT.

The chain recombines TRBV5-4 with TRBJ1-1; TRBD1 might be the D (6 bases). This CDR3 spans 15 amino acids. CDR1 is SGHNT and CDR2 is YYREEE in the germline V gene (reference sequence). The V gene lost 5 bases and the J gene lost 0 bases, with 14 bases spanning the gap. DNA for the CDR3: TGTGCCAGCAGTCATGAACAGGGCATGAACACTGAAGCTTTCTTT. Residues: CASSHEQGMNTEAFF.